Detailed here is one TCR beta chain. What antigen it recognizes has not been identified. Base qualities were left out, and no much larger clone turns up one base away. This entry is derived from a study of cytomegalovirus exposure and HLA in healthy donors (dated 2017 in TCRdb). Describing the broader study: In an earlier analysis of roughly 500 of the donors, approximately 300 Gb of sequence data and approximately 100 million unique TCR beta sequences from 180 million or so T cells were reported. An early release covering roughly 640 HLA-typed donors comprised about 300 gigabases of sequencing data and some 79 million unique TCR sequences. Among the roughly 370 genotyped donors, approximately 77% belonged to the genetic ancestry cluster associated with self-reported Caucasian donors. The study aimed to test whether cataloging public T cell receptors could reveal signatures of past pathogen exposure. The T cell repertoires of 666 subjects were profiled by immunosequencing and related to cytomegalovirus serostatus. In addition to the first cohort of about 650 subjects, a separate validation cohort of about 120 different subjects was used. The study combined high-throughput TCR immunosequencing, statistical association of individual TCRs with disease status, and machine learning to predict cytomegalovirus infection status. In a later analysis, previously published TCR beta repertoires from about 640 donors were re-analyzed and high-resolution HLA genotyping was added so that TCR occurrence patterns could be studied. Rather than drawing on any new phenotypic data, the later analysis identified candidate immune exposures from TCR beta sequences and the way those sequences occurred across donors. To decide whether each TCR beta V gene segment behaved as functional or pseudogenic, an earlier analysis of fewer than 750 of the donors relied on high-throughput TCR beta sequencing. Donor age, sex, ethnicity and CMV serostatus were compiled together with the repertoire data. A later genetic analysis took genome-wide SNP genotypes for 398 of the 666 donors and used that subset as a discovery cohort. All discovery cohort repertoires had been generated using a single sequencing platform. HLA typing included class I and class II loci at four-digit resolution. Typing coverage differed by locus: A, B, C, DRB1 and DQB1 were typed in about 620-630 donors, DQA1 in 522, DPA1 in 600 to 610, and DPB1 in 400 to 490. Four to six DR-DQ haplotypes were handled as single units for association and clustering, since linkage in the cohort was strong. On average, about 200,000 unique TCR beta nucleotide sequences were sequenced per donor among several hundred genotyped donors of the cohort, with approximately 18% of those sequences being non-productive. General conclusions and limits of the study: A further reported finding was that TCR beta sequences accurately predicted the HLA-A and HLA-B alleles for most subjects in the first cohort. In both the original and validation cohorts, the classifier was reported to diagnose cytomegalovirus status with high specificity and sensitivity. A few of the identified cytomegalovirus-associated TCR beta chains were confirmed in vitro to be specific for cytomegalovirus antigens. In a later analysis, several top co-occurrence clusters were reported to appear linked to parvovirus B19, influenza, CMV and Epstein-Barr virus. According to a later analysis, most CMV-associated TCR beta chains appeared to be HLA-restricted, and the HLA associations seemed to be driven largely by CMV exposure. The presence/absence analyses assumed that sequencing depth was roughly uniform across donors, and that assumption may not be true. Some IMGT-functional V segments, including TRBV6-2 and TRBV6-3, could not be distinguished by the 87-base-pair reads and were therefore excluded. The cohort was sequenced for TCR beta chains only, and without alpha or paired-chain data the features that could be detected were limited. The authors suggested that the approach could potentially be generalized to other disease states and immunological phenotypes. Most TCR sequences were observed very rarely across donors, whereas some public TCRs were present in many individuals. Because counts were too low, approximately 15 rarely observed V segments, including chromosome 9 orphons, were excluded from the earlier analysis of around 640 of the donors. Because HLA typing was missing for some donors at each locus, association tests included only the typed subset. An association between a missense DCLRE1C variant and V-gene and J-gene trimming of TCR beta chains was found in a later genetic analysis and replicated in an independent cohort. A later analysis found that HLA-associated TCR beta chains were more clonally expanded and had lower generation probabilities than equally common non-associated chains. The only immune exposure information available for the cohort was CMV serostatus. In the study, approximately 160 TCR beta chains were listed as associated with cytomegalovirus. The sequencing pipeline was judged likely to have produced a cluster of highly shared sequence variants as a technical artifact. Strong co-occurrence of HLA alleles, especially DR and DQ, made assigning TCR associations to individual alleles difficult. In a later analysis, TCR association rates were found to vary across HLA loci, with the most associated TCRs seen for DRB1 alleles and the fewest for HLA-C alleles. Linkage disequilibrium might explain the correlated functional status among segregating V segments, but an unknown experimental factor could not be excluded. In an earlier analysis of approximately 590 of the donors, most TCR beta V segments appeared in productive rearrangements about 87% or about 30% of the time, broadly matching IMGT annotations. A later genetic analysis reported fewer N-insertions in productive TCRs among donors in an Asian-associated ancestry cluster than the roughly 620-donor mean. In a later analysis, 15,000 to 20,000 TCR beta sequences were associated with specific HLA alleles at a false discovery rate of 0.05.

The germline V end is reduced by 4 bases and the J end by 0 bases; junction bases left unmatched: 5. The germline V gene encodes CDR1 SEHNR and CDR2 FQNEAQ (reference sequence). The CDR3 spans 16 residues, from the cysteine through the phenylalanine. The CDR3 DNA has 48 bases and is translated from base 1. In total, approximately 690 healthy bone marrow donors made up the cohort. Cohort members were all nominally healthy when sampled, although unrecorded immune exposures were likely present. The donor tested CMV seropositive and was one of the 289 seropositive cohort members. A peripheral blood sample was collected from each donor, and TCR beta sequencing was performed on peripheral blood mononuclear cells. The Qiagen DNeasy Blood Extraction Kit was used to extract genomic DNA from the blood cell samples. Preparation of the library involved the immunoSEQ multiplex PCR assay. For the multiplex PCR, a mixture combining 60 forward primers for TCR Vbeta segments and 13 reverse primers for TCR Jbeta segments was used. A multiplex PCR assay on genomic DNA amplified the CDR3 region of rearranged TCR beta genes. The Illumina HiSeq System was used to sequence the amplified TCR beta libraries as 87-base-pair reads. The study's processing was this. A later analysis tallied tens of millions of unique TCR beta chains across the 666 repertoires, and about 12 million of those chains were shared by two or more donors. A nearest-neighbor algorithm error-corrected the raw reads and collapsed the reads into unique sequences, merging closely related sequences to remove PCR and sequencing errors. To assign V, D and J gene segments, CDR3 sequences were aligned to IMGT reference sequences. For a sequence to be retained, a match of at least six nucleotides was required to both a V gene segment and a J gene segment. A rearrangement counted as productive if the CDR3 had no stop codons and remained in frame with V and J, and every other rearrangement counted as non-productive. CDR3 was defined by IMGT convention, running from the second conserved V-encoded cysteine to the conserved J-encoded phenylalanine. The earlier analysis of around 640 of the donors excluded sequences that lacked an unambiguous match to a single V gene segment. An earlier analysis of a few hundred of the donors called V segments functional above 56.7% productive rearrangements and segregating when the between-donor standard deviation exceeded 5%. A statistical classification framework was developed to diagnose cytomegalovirus status using the catalog of TCR beta chain sequences. In a later analysis, TCR nucleotide sequences were compared against IMGT/GENE-DB human TR gene sequences so that V and J genes could be assigned. A later analysis assigned CDR3 sequences and most-parsimonious VDJ recombination scenarios with the TCRdist pipeline. In a later analysis, each TCR beta chain was defined by its CDR3 amino acid sequence together with its V-gene family, and reads without a unique V-gene family were excluded. As a way to deal with suspected cross-contamination and a sequencing artifact, a later analysis dropped 640 or so nucleotide sequences that were highly shared and had low generation probability. In a later analysis, a clonal expansion index for each public chain was calculated from normalized within-repertoire ranks of inferred template counts. Generation probabilities in a later analysis came from a VDJ recombination model fitted to out-of-frame rearrangements, and those results were checked against IGoR. In a later analysis, TCR-TCR, TCR-HLA and TCR-CMV co-occurrence was scored with hypergeometric tests, and a repertoire-size bias correction was applied to TCR pairs. A later analysis estimated false discovery rates by permuting HLA or CMV assignments 20 times. In a later analysis, co-occurring TCRs were grouped with DBSCAN, and TCRdist sequence similarity was added when clustering was performed within HLA-allele-positive subsets. For co-occurrence clustering, repertoires with fewer than 30,000 or more than 120,000 public chains were excluded, along with five repertoires with anomalous nucleotide sharing. Drawn from immuneACCESS, this table holds only the in-frame rearrangements with V and J called that TCRdb kept. Clones are partly lost; checked studies trace under half to an unresolved V gene and leave the rest unexplained. V and J calls plus clone size are reproduced from that table; the DNA served to infer D and trimming. A total of about 89,000 clones appear in this sample, approximately 86% of them only once. The top ten constitute over 8.5% of the sample.

The sample consisted of PBMCs. In this chain, TRBV7-9 is recombined with TRBJ1-3; 8 of the junction bases match TRBD1. The TCR was taken from a man between 25 and 39 years old in good health and CMV-seropositive. This receptor carries the CDR3 CASSSRTGSSGNTIYF. DNA sequence: TGTGCCAGCAGCTCGAGGACAGGGAGCTCTGGAAACACCATATATTTT.